This T cell receptor beta chain was documented in a study of radiation and T cells in renal cell carcinoma (dated by TCRdb to about 2020). General notes on the study: The samples were obtained from a clinical trial, where primary renal cell carcinomas were treated with 15 Gy stereotactic body radiation therapy and then removed by nephrectomy 4 weeks afterward. In total, 50 to 55 samples underwent TCR beta sequencing: some 25 tumors plus 27 peripheral blood samples. In the approximately 53 samples combined, 4,016,671 unique CDR3 nucleotide sequences were found, encoding 3,000,000 or so unique CDR3 amino acid sequences. Results and caveats for the whole study, not just this receptor: In blood, the top tumor clonotypes increased between baseline and 2 weeks post-radiation and then shrank by 4 weeks, which suggests that tumor-resident clones expanded only transiently. Because the trial had a single-armed design, the trial could not examine how radiation dose or scheduling affected the TCR repertoire. Blood repertoire dynamics were not followed beyond 4 weeks after treatment. No pretreatment tumor biopsies were available, so the baseline intratumoral presence of clonotypes could not be determined.

The time point tag for this specimen amounts to: blood 2 weeks post-SBRT. The meaning of the sample's treatment or condition label: 15 Gy SBRT to primary tumor, nephrectomy 4 weeks later. To follow tumor-enriched clonotypes, serial peripheral blood was collected from radiation-treated patients at baseline and at 2 weeks and 4 weeks after SBRT. All patients had renal cell carcinoma with clear cell pathology. The QIAamp DNA Blood Mini Kit (Qiagen) was used to prepare genomic DNA for TCR sequencing. The analyses included just those samples that passed every quality control check. TCR beta libraries were generated from genomic DNA with the immunoSEQ kit, following the manufacturer's recommendations. Library preparation used a first multiplex PCR with proprietary primers, then a second PCR adding unique barcodes, with bead cleanups after each round. Each sample batch included a kit-provided positive control reaction and a negative control reaction. The final libraries were assessed on an Agilent 4200 TapeStation D1000 ScreenTape, pooled by volume, and quantified by qPCR. Sequencing was performed on an Illumina NextSeq500 using a MidOutput 150-cycle cartridge, with 156 Read1 cycles, 15 Index1 cycles, and the kit custom primers. The pooled library was loaded at approximately 1 pM, with a 20% PhiX control spiked in. Turning to the authors' computational methods: Vendor-processed data were analyzed in R, with a clonotype defined as all T cells sharing the same CDR3 nucleotide sequence. For clone abundance analyses, frequencies were normalized to the 10,000 most abundant clones per sample. Public T cell clones, averaging fewer than five per sample, were removed before analysis. Tumor-enriched and baseline blood-enriched clonotypes were defined by at least a 32-fold difference in abundance between compartments. A beta-binomial differential abundance model was applied to find clonotypes that expanded or contracted between blood time points. The Baroni-Urbani and Buser coefficient was used to measure tumor-blood repertoire similarity, and groups were compared with two-tailed Wilcoxon tests in R. The clones in this table, taken by TCRdb from immuneACCESS, are in-frame only. Not every clone is retained; where verified, under half of the shortfall comes from an unresolved V gene, and the cause of the rest is unknown. From that table come the V and J calls and clone size; the DNA was used to work out D and trimming. Here the sample has around 60,000 clones; around 77% occur a single time. Of the sample, approximately 7% is held by the ten largest clones.

Trimming takes 4 bases from V and 2 bases from J, and the germline ends sit 17 bases apart. Spanning cysteine to phenylalanine, the CDR3 consists of 16 amino acids. The kept DNA is CDR3 alone, 48 bases in frame from the first base. In the germline V gene (reference sequence), CDR1 corresponds to MNHEY and CDR2 to SMNVEV. As concerns this clone: Its recognized antigen is unknown. No base quality information exists; no much larger clone differs at one position.

The sample in question was blood, obtained from a patient whose treatment included radiotherapy and nephrectomy. The origin of this receptor is a man in his sixties with renal cell carcinoma. The V and J genes are TRBV27 and TRBJ1-1; 6 matching bases give a weak D call of TRBD1. The DNA reads TGTGCCAGCAGTTCCCCTCCGACAGGAGTCAACACTGAAGCTTTCTTT. It translates as CASSSPPTGVNTEAFF.